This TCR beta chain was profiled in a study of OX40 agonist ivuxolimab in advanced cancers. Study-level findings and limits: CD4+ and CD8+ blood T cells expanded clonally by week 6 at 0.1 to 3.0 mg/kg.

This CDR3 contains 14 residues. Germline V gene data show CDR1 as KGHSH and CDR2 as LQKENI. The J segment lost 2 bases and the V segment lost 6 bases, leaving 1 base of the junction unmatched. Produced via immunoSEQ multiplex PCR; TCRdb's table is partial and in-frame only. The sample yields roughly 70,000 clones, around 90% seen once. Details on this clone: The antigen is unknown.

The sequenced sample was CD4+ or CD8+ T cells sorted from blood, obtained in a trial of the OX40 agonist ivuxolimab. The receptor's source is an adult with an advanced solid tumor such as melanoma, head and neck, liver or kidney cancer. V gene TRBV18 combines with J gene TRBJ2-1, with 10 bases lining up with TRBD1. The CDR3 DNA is TGTGCCAGCTCCGGACAGGGGGCCTACAATGAGCAGTTCTTC. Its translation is CASSGQGAYNEQFF.